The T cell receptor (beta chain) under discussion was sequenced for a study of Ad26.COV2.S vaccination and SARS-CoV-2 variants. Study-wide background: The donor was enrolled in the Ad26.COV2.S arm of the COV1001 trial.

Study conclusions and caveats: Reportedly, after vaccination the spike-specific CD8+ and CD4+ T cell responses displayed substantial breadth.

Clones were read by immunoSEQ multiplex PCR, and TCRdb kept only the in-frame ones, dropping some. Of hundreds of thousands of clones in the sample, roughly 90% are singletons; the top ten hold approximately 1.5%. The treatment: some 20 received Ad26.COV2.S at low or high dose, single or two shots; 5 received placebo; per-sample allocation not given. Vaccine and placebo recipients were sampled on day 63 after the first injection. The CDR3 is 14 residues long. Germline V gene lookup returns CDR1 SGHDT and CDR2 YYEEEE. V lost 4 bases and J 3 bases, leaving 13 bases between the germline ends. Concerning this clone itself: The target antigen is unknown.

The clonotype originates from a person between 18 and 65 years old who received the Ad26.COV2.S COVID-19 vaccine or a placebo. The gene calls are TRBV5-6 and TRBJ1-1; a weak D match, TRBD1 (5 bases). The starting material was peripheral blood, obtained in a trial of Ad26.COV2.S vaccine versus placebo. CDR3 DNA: TGTGCCAGCAGCCCCGGGGGGGGGTACACTGAAGCTTTCTTT. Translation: CASSPGGGYTEAFF.